One T cell receptor (beta chain) is described in this entry. This specimen comes from a study of cytomegalovirus exposure and HLA in healthy donors. CDR3 length equals 14 residues. The germline V gene encodes CDR1 SGHNT and CDR2 YYREEE (reference sequence). The germline V and J ends were trimmed by 4 bases and 7 bases, with 17 bases remaining between them. Researchers ran the PCR with 60 Vbeta and 13 Jbeta primers. Profiling relied on immunoSEQ multiplex PCR, and the TCRdb table lists in-frame clones only, not all of them. The sample includes about 150,000 clones, roughly four fifths seen only once; the top ten take approximately 2.9%.

The chain is built from TRBV5-4 and TRBJ1-2, with unresolved D. Input material: PBMCs. The sequence was obtained from a man aged 40-55 years in good health and CMV-seropositive. The CDR3 DNA sequence: TGTGCCAGCAGCACTGAGACTCGGGTGGCTGGCTACACCTTC. Its protein product is CASSTETRVAGYTF.